The present T cell receptor (beta chain) was sequenced within a study of blood T cell repertoires in COVID-19. In Seattle, patients joined the study during active infection and were tracked longitudinally. Method: immunoSEQ multiplex PCR; TCRdb's copy keeps in-frame clones and lacks some. Of about 350,000 clones detected, roughly 89% appear once; the ten largest clones hold roughly 4%. CDR1 and CDR2 from the germline V gene are LGHNT and FRNRAP. V was clipped by 3 bases and J by 7 bases, with 7 bases between them. The CDR3 has 12 residues. The source of this sequence is a woman aged 55-69 years with COVID-19, enrolled during active disease. The chain employs TRBV12-5 and TRBJ2-1; D unclear. Sequenced: peripheral blood. CDR3: CASGFLGNEQFF. As DNA, the CDR3 is TGTGCTAGTGGTTTCCTCGGGAATGAGCAGTTCTTC.